Shown below are 8 T cell receptor beta chains from a single sample sequenced in a study of control samples from healthy donors and cancer patients. The method was immunoSEQ multiplex PCR; TCRdb's version includes in-frame clones alone and lacks a portion of them. The repertoire holds just over 150,000 clones, with around 95% as singletons. The sequencing sample was made of blood. The source is a middle-aged woman in good health.

This chain connects TRBV5-4 to TRBJ1-4, with D tentatively TRBD1 (5 bases). Germline CDR1 reads SGHNT; CDR2 reads YYREEE (reference sequence). The length of the CDR3 is 15 residues. V was cut by 0 bases and J by 8 bases, with 14 bases left in between. The CDR3 here is CASSLAGALNEKLFF. CDR3 nucleotides: TGTGCCAGCAGCTTGGCCGGGGCTTTGAACGAAAAACTGTTTTTT.

The J gene is TRBJ1-1, the V gene TRBV15; 9 nucleotides match TRBD1. The germline V gene has CDR1 LNHNV and CDR2 YYDKDF (reference sequence). The junction had 4 bases not matched to a gene; V was cut back by 5 bases and J by 6 bases. The CDR3 contains 13 residues. CDR3 nucleotide sequence: TGTGCCACCAGCGGGGACAGGGCGGCTGAAGCTTTCTTT. Translating it yields CATSGDRAAEAFF.

The chain uses TRBV3-1 (or the pseudogene TRBV3-2) and TRBJ2-5, with TRBD1 matching over 7 bases. The trim removed 0 bases at V and 6 bases at J, leaving 10 bases unmatched. The CDR3 sequence is 16 residues long. The germline V gene has CDR1 LGHDT and CDR2 YNNKEL (reference sequence). This CDR3 is CASSQDSGQRGKTQYF. CDR3 DNA: TGTGCCAGCAGCCAAGATTCGGGACAGCGAGGGAAGACCCAGTACTTC.

The chain links TRBV3-1 (or the pseudogene TRBV3-2) to TRBJ1-2, with D perhaps matching TRBD1 (5 bases). The CDR3 loop spans 16 amino acids. V was shortened by 4 bases and J by 2 bases, with 17 bases between the two germline ends. Germline assignment: CDR1 LGHDT and CDR2 YNNKEL (reference sequence). As DNA, the CDR3 is TGTGCCAGCAGCCCGACAGCCTTGACAAGAAACTATGGCTACACCTTC. Translation: CASSPTALTRNYGYTF.

The rearrangement links TRBV6-5 to TRBJ1-6; D is perhaps TRBD1 (5 bases). V shed 5 bases and J shed 9 bases, with 11 bases lying between them. This CDR3 spans 13 amino acids. From germline, CDR1 is MNHEY and CDR2 SVGAGI. The CDR3, as DNA: TGTGCCAGCAGTCCTGGGACTTCTTCACCCCTCCACTTT. It codes for CASSPGTSSPLHF.

This rearrangement joins TRBV28 to TRBJ2-2; unclear D gene. The CDR3 runs to 15 residues. Germline CDR1 reads MDHEN; CDR2 reads SYDVKM. V gave up 3 bases and J gave up 14 bases, with 22 bases separating them. The CDR3 spells CASSFTTRGQPILFF. CDR3 in DNA: TGTGCCAGCAGTTTCACAACCCGCGGTCAGCCGATACTGTTTTTT.

This chain joins TRBV30 and TRBJ1-1, with D maybe TRBD1 (5 bases). Germline-derived CDR1 and CDR2 are GTSNPN and SVGIG (reference sequence). The CDR3 length is 11 residues. Between the trimmed V and J ends, which lost 8 bases and 4 bases, there was a span of 11 bases. The DNA for the CDR3 is TGTGCCGGACGGGGCCGCACTGAAGCTTTCTTT. This encodes CAGRGRTEAFF.

The chain links TRBV19 to TRBJ1-2, with D perhaps TRBD1 (6 bases). Germline CDR1 and CDR2: LNHDA and SQIVND (reference sequence). Trimming left V 4 bases short and J 0 bases short, with 12 bases between. There are 15 residues in the CDR3. The CDR3 DNA reads as TGTGCCAGTAGTACTCGGACAGCAGCTAACTATGGCTACACCTTC. Its translation: CASSTRTAANYGYTF.